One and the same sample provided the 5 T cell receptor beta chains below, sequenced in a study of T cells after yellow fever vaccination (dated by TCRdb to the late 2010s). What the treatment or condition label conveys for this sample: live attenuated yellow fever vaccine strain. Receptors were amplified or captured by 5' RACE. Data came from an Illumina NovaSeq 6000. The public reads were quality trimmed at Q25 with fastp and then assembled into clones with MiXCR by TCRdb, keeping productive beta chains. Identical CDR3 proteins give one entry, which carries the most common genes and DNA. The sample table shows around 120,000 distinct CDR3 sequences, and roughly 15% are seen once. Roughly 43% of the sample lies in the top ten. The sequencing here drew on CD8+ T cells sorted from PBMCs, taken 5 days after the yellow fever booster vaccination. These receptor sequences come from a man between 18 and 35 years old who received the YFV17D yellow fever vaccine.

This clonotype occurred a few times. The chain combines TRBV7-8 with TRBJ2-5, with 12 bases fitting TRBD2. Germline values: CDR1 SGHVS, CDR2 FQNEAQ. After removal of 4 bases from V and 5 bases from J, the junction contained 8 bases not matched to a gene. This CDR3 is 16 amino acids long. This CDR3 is CASSSLAGGPGETQYF. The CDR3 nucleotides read TGTGCCAGCAGCTCCCTAGCGGGGGGGCCAGGGGAGACCCAGTACTTC.

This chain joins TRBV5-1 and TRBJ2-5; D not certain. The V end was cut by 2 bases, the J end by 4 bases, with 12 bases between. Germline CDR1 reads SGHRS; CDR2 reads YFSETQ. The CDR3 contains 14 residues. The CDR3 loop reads CASSLRSQRETQYF. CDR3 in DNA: TGCGCCAGCAGCTTACGATCCCAAAGAGAGACCCAGTACTTC.

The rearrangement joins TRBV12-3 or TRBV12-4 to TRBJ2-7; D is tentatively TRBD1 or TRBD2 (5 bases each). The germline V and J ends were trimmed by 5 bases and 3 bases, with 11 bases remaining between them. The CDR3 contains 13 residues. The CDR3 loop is CASSRDGYYEQYF. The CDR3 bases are TGTGCCAGCAGTCGGGACGGTTACTACGAGCAGTACTTC.

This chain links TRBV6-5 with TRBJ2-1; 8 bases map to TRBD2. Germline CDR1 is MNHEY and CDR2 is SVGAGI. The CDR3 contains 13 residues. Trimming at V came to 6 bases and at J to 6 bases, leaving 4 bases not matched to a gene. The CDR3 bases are TGTGCCAGCAGCCTACTAGCGGCCAATGAGCAGTTCTTC. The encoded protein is CASSLLAANEQFF.

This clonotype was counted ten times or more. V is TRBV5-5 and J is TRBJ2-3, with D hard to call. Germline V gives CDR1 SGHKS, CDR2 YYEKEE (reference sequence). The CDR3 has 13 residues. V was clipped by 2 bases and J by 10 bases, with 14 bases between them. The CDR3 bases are TGTGCCAGCAGCTTTGGGTTACTCCTACCGCAGTATTTT. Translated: CASSFGLLLPQYF.